These 13 T cell receptor beta chains share one sample of origin, sequenced in a study of blood T cell repertoires in COVID-19. Using immunoSEQ multiplex PCR, the repertoire was profiled, and TCRdb retains in-frame clones only, with some absent. This table holds about 120,000 clones, under 80% found once. Sequenced input: peripheral blood. Source of these receptors: a man aged 70 or older with acute or convalescent COVID-19.

Points on this clone: Other DNA sequences in this specimen translate into the identical CDR3. The J gene is TRBJ2-1, the V gene TRBV9, with D possibly TRBD2 on 6 matching bases. The V gene's germline CDR1 is SGDLS and CDR2 YYNGEE. V was trimmed by 0 bases and J by 4 bases, leaving 11 bases between them. This CDR3 spans 15 amino acids. Here the CDR3 reads CASSVGSGGYNEQFF. The CDR3 DNA sequence: TGTGCCAGCAGCGTAGGTAGCGGCGGGTACAATGAGCAGTTCTTC.

The rearrangement uses TRBV5-4 and TRBJ1-2; 8 bases are shared with TRBD1. Germline CDR1 is SGHNT and CDR2 is YYREEE (reference sequence). V shed 6 bases and J 5 bases; nucleotides not matched to a gene: 9. The CDR3 has 14 amino acids. CDR3 nucleotides: TGTGCCAGCACCATTCACGGGACAGGATATGGCTACACCTTC. As protein: CASTIHGTGYGYTF.

This chain connects TRBV5-4 to TRBJ2-3, with 13 bases lining up with TRBD2. This CDR3 comprises 16 residues. The V gene end was trimmed by 4 bases and the J gene end by 0 bases; junction bases not matched to a gene: 2. CDR1 and CDR2 from the germline V gene are SGHNT and YYREEE (reference sequence). The CDR3 here is CASSAGLAGSTDTQYF. The CDR3 nucleotides read TGTGCCAGCAGCGCGGGACTAGCGGGGAGCACAGATACGCAGTATTTT.

This chain links TRBV5-1 with TRBJ2-3, with 9 bases lining up with TRBD2. Germline loops: CDR1 SGHRS, CDR2 YFSETQ. This CDR3 is 17 amino acids long. V was pared by 4 bases and J by 1 base, with 10 bases of the junction left unmatched. The CDR3 DNA follows: TGCGCCAGCAGCCCCAAGTTGGGCGGGGGGGGCACAGATACGCAGTATTTT. This encodes CASSPKLGGGGTDTQYF.

The V gene is TRBV4-1, the J gene TRBJ2-7, with 7 nucleotides matching TRBD2. CDR1 MGHRA and CDR2 YSYEKL come from the germline V gene. The junction had 6 bases not matched to a gene; V was cut back by 1 base and J by 3 bases. The CDR3 sequence is 15 residues long. CDR3 coding DNA: TGCGCCAGCAGCCAAGCCGGGACTACTGGCTACGAGCAGTACTTC. It is translated as CASSQAGTTGYEQYF.

V is TRBV6-4 and J is TRBJ1-3; tentative D call: TRBD1 (5 bases). The CDR3 runs 13 residues. V lost 5 bases and J 4 bases, leaving 9 bases between the germline ends. Germline V gives CDR1 MRHNA, CDR2 SNTAGT. Here the CDR3 DNA reads TGTGCCAGCAGTAGCAGGGTGGGAAACACCATATATTTT. Its protein is CASSSRVGNTIYF.

The chain carries TRBV19 and TRBJ1-1; 12 positions match TRBD1. This CDR3 has 16 residues. Germline V gives CDR1 LNHDA, CDR2 SQIVND (reference sequence). V dropped 5 bases and J dropped 7; count of bases not matched to a gene: 11. The CDR3 reads CASSETGTGGFVEAFF. CDR3 in DNA: TGTGCCAGTAGTGAGACCGGGACAGGGGGCTTCGTTGAAGCTTTCTTT.

The V call is TRBV28, the J call TRBJ2-7, with TRBD1 identical over 9 bases. Germline V gene data show CDR1 as MDHEN and CDR2 as SYDVKM. The CDR3 contains 16 residues. With V trimmed by 5 bases and J by 6 bases, 14 bases remained unmatched. The CDR3 nucleotides read TGTGCCAGCAGTCCCTCACCGGGACAGGGCCCTCCCGAGCAGTACTTC. Translating gives CASSPSPGQGPPEQYF.

The chain carries TRBV7-3 and TRBJ1-2; the match to TRBD1 covers 10 bases. Unmatched junction bases numbered 10, after V lost 4 bases and J lost 14 bases. CDR1 and CDR2 (germline): SGHTA, FQGTGA. The CDR3 is 13 residues long. The CDR3 spells CASSWARTGGLTF. CDR3 bases: TGTGCCAGCAGCTGGGCCAGGACAGGGGGACTAACCTTC.

The chain uses TRBV4-2 and TRBJ2-5, with 7 bases matching TRBD1. Germline V gene lookup returns CDR1 LGHNA and CDR2 YNFKEQ. V shed 1 base and J 5 bases; nucleotides not matched to a gene: 10. The CDR3 loop spans 16 amino acids. The CDR3 loop is CASSQGESQGTETQYF. DNA for the CDR3: TGTGCCAGCAGCCAAGGAGAGTCACAGGGGACCGAGACCCAGTACTTC.

V usage is TRBV9 and J usage is TRBJ1-2; maybe TRBD1 (5 bases). The CDR3 runs 16 residues. Germline V gene lookup returns CDR1 SGDLS and CDR2 YYNGEE. V shed 4 bases and J shed 0 bases, with 16 bases lying between them. CDR3 sequence reads: CASSRQSSDANYGYTF. The DNA for the CDR3 is TGTGCCAGCAGCAGACAGAGCTCCGACGCTAACTATGGCTACACCTTC.

This clone was counted once. The chain combines TRBV11-3 with TRBJ1-1; 10 bases are shared with TRBD1. Trimming at V came to 5 bases and at J to 7 bases, leaving 4 bases not matched to a gene. The CDR3 covers 13 residues. Germline CDR1 is SGHNT and CDR2 is YENEEA. CDR3 coding DNA: TGTGCCAGCAGCCTCGGGACAGGGGATGAAGCTTTCTTT. This codes for CASSLGTGDEAFF.

This rearrangement joins TRBV5-1 to TRBJ2-1, with TRBD2 matching 14 bases. V gave up 2 bases and J gave up 1 base; unmatched junction bases: 5. CDR3 length: 18 amino acids. The germline V gene has CDR1 SGHRS and CDR2 YFSETQ. The CDR3 bases are TGCGCCAGCAGCTTTCTGACTAGCGGGGGGGTGTCCTACAATGAGCAGTTCTTC. It codes for CASSFLTSGGVSYNEQFF.